This entry lists 26 T cell receptor beta chains sequenced from one sample in a study of blood T cell repertoires in COVID-19. Data came from immunoSEQ multiplex PCR; TCRdb stores just in-frame clones and leaves some out. The sample yields 250,000 to 400,000 clones, almost 90% seen once. Material for sequencing was peripheral blood. The receptors originated from a woman in her twenties or thirties with COVID-19, enrolled during active disease.

This sequence joins TRBV7-9 and TRBJ1-2; tentative D call: TRBD1 (5 bases). This CDR3 region has 12 residues. Deletions cut 7 bases from V and 6 bases from J, with 12 bases between. Per germline, CDR1 SEHNR and CDR2 FQNEAQ (reference sequence). The CDR3 bases are TGTGCCAGCAATCTAGGGGCCGATGGCTACACCTTC. Encoded protein: CASNLGADGYTF.

V is TRBV30 and J is TRBJ2-1; TRBD2 is a possible D gene (6 bases). The CDR3 extends over 15 amino acids. Deletions cut 3 bases from V and 1 base from J, with 13 bases between. The germline V gene encodes CDR1 GTSNPN and CDR2 SVGIG (reference sequence). The CDR3 sequence: CAWRGRRSSYNEQFF. CDR3 coding DNA: TGTGCCTGGAGAGGGAGGCGGTCATCCTACAATGAGCAGTTCTTC.

The rearrangement joins TRBV29-1 to TRBJ1-1; D remains ambiguous. Trimming removed 3 bases at V and 6 bases at J, with 17 bases between. CDR1 SQVTM and CDR2 ANQGSEA come from the germline V gene. This CDR3 is 14 amino acids long. Here the CDR3 reads CSVDRVQAYPEAFF. Here the CDR3 DNA reads TGCAGCGTTGACCGGGTCCAAGCATACCCTGAAGCTTTCTTT.

The chain employs TRBV28 and TRBJ1-6, with D uncertain. V shed 4 bases and J shed 15 bases, with 25 bases lying between them. CDR1 MDHEN and CDR2 SYDVKM come from the germline V gene. The CDR3 runs to 16 residues. The DNA of the CDR3 is TGTGCCAGCAGTTCTCCCCAGGTCCTACGAACGAAAATCCTCCACTTT. Its protein is CASSSPQVLRTKILHF.

Notes on this clone: The same CDR3 is also encoded by other DNA sequences in this sample. In DNA form, the CDR3 reads TGTGCCAGCAGCCAGGGACAGGTCTCCTACGAGCAGTACTTC. Encoded protein: CASSQGQVSYEQYF. The gene calls are TRBV3-1 (or the pseudogene TRBV3-2) and TRBJ2-7; 8 positions agree with TRBD1. CDR3 length equals 14 residues. Germline V gives CDR1 LGHDT, CDR2 YNNKEL (reference sequence). The ends lost 3 bases at V and 0 bases at J; junction bases unmatched: 1.

CDR3 region: CASSQGTPRNEQFF. The CDR3, as DNA: TGTGCCAGTAGTCAGGGAACCCCACGAAATGAGCAGTTCTTC. The chain links TRBV19 to TRBJ2-1, with D possibly matching TRBD1 (5 bases). Trimming pared 5 bases from V and 7 bases from J, leaving 15 bases between. CDR3 length: 14 residues. The germline V gene has CDR1 LNHDA and CDR2 SQIVND (reference sequence).

The CDR3 DNA sequence: TGTGCCAGCAGTTGGGCAGCTAACACTGAAGCTTTCTTT. It specifies CASSWAANTEAFF. V usage is TRBV2 and J usage is TRBJ1-1; D gene unclear. CDR1 SNHLY and CDR2 FYNNEI come from the germline V gene. The V end lost 5 bases, the J end lost 2 bases, and 9 bases lay between the germline ends. This CDR3 is built from 13 residues. Using reference TRBV2 and TRBJ1-1 for the parts outside the CDR3, the full variable domain is EPEVTQTPSHQVTQMGQEVILRCVPISNHLYFYWYRQILGQKVEFLVSFYNNEISEKSEIFDDQFSVERPDGSNFTLKIRSTKLEDSAMYFCASSWAANTEAFFGQGTRLTVV.

V and J are TRBV9 and TRBJ2-6; D unclear. V lost 0 bases, J lost 0 bases, and 10 bases lay in between. The CDR3 runs to 17 residues. Germline CDR1 is SGDLS and CDR2 is YYNGEE. CDR3 residues: CASSVGSGSSGANVLTF. The CDR3 DNA follows: TGTGCCAGCAGCGTAGGGTCAGGAAGCTCTGGGGCCAACGTCCTGACTTTC. The full variable domain, its missing parts supplied by reference TRBV9 and TRBJ2-6, is DSGVTQTPKHLITATGQRVTLRCSPRSGDLSVYWYQQSLDQGLQFLIQYYNGEERAKGNILERFSAQQFPDLHSELNLSSLELGDSALYFCASSVGSGSSGANVLTFGAGSRLTVL.

The chain is built from TRBV21-1 and TRBJ2-2; TRBD1, the table's D call, lacks a check against the DNA. TRBV21-1 is noted as a pseudogene. The CDR3 has 17 residues. The CDR3 DNA sequence: TGTGCCAGCAGCATACATGGACAGGGGGGAAACACCGGGGAGCTGTTTTTT. It is translated as CASSIHGQGGNTGELFF.

CDR3 bases: TGTGCCAGCAGCTTGGCGACAGGGAAGGATCAGCCCCAGCATTTT. Residues: CASSLATGKDQPQHF. The chain carries TRBV7-6 and TRBJ1-5; TRBD1 aligns across 7 bases. The CDR3 is 15 residues long. CDR1 is SGHVS and CDR2 is FNYEAQ in the germline V gene. Trimming removed 3 bases from V and 5 bases from J; junction bases left unmatched: 7. The variable domain in full, with the rest retrieved from reference TRBV7-6 and TRBJ1-5, is GAGVSQSPRYKVTKRGQDVALRCDPISGHVSLYWYRQALGQGPEFLTYFNYEAQQDKSGLPNDRFSAERPEGSISTLTIQRTEQRDSAMYRCASSLATGKDQPQHFGDGTRLSIL.

The rearrangement links TRBV7-9 to TRBJ1-2; D ambiguous. The CDR3 is made up of 15 amino acids. V lost 5 bases and J lost 5, with 18 bases in between. Germline V gives CDR1 SEHNR, CDR2 FQNEAQ (reference sequence). The CDR3 sequence is CASSEAVQEVYGYTF. Written as DNA, the CDR3 is TGTGCCAGCAGCGAGGCAGTTCAGGAGGTATATGGCTACACCTTC.

The chain combines TRBV10-1 with TRBJ2-7, with a tentative D call TRBD1 (6 bases). The CDR3 extends over 12 amino acids. CDR1 WNHNN and CDR2 SYGVQD come from the germline V gene (reference sequence). V was cut by 2 bases and J by 5 bases, with 7 bases left in between. CDR3 protein: CASSEQGNEQYF. The DNA for the CDR3 is TGCGCCAGCAGTGAGCAGGGGAACGAGCAGTACTTC.

This clone was counted a single time. The V and J genes are TRBV11-2 and TRBJ2-1, with 14 positions matching TRBD2. V was pared by 1 base and J by 9 bases, with 8 bases of the junction left unmatched. The CDR3 totals 17 residues. Germline V lookup: CDR1 SGHAT, CDR2 FQNNGV. CDR3 sequence (DNA): TGTGCCAGCAGCTTAGGACCGGGACTAGCGGGAGCGGGTGAGCAGTTCTTC. Translated: CASSLGPGLAGAGEQFF.

The chain carries TRBV11-2 and TRBJ1-3; tentative D call: TRBD1 (5 bases). Germline CDR1 and CDR2: SGHAT and FQNNGV. The CDR3 runs 16 residues. Trimming removed 0 bases at V and 0 bases at J, with 9 bases between. The CDR3, as DNA: TGTGCCAGCAGCTTAGAGAGGACAATCTCTGGAAACACCATATATTTT. Protein: CASSLERTISGNTIYF.

Concerning this clone itself: Other DNA sequences in the same sample also yield this CDR3. This chain links TRBV10-3 with TRBJ2-6, with D possibly being TRBD2 (5 bases). The germline V gene encodes CDR1 ENHRY and CDR2 SYGVKD. The CDR3 runs to 14 residues. Trimming shortened V by 7 bases and J by 4 bases, and 11 bases separated the two germline ends. CDR3 coding DNA: TGTGCCATCAAGGAGGCCCCCGGGGCCAACGTCCTGACTTTC. This encodes CAIKEAPGANVLTF.

The V and J genes are TRBV7-9 and TRBJ2-2; TRBD1 is a possible D gene (6 bases). CDR1 and CDR2 from the germline V gene are SEHNR and FQNEAQ (reference sequence). This CDR3 contains 15 residues. V dropped 3 bases and J dropped 0 bases, with 8 bases sitting between them. The CDR3 DNA follows: TGTGCCAGCAGCTTGGGGGCCACGAACACCGGGGAGCTGTTTTTT. Its protein is CASSLGATNTGELFF.

This clone is a singleton in its sample. This chain connects TRBV6-4 to TRBJ2-5, with 9 bases fitting TRBD2. CDR1 is MRHNA and CDR2 is SNTAGT in the germline V gene. J gave up 4 bases and V 4 bases, and 7 bases lay outside the gene matches. The CDR3 covers 15 residues. The CDR3 DNA follows: TGTGCCAGCAGTGTGAGCGGGAGGCCCTTAGAGACCCAGTACTTC. It is translated as CASSVSGRPLETQYF.

The chain links TRBV7-2 to TRBJ2-7, with TRBD1 matching over 7 bases. The CDR3 covers 15 residues. Germline assignment: CDR1 SGHTA and CDR2 FQGNSA. The trim removed 5 bases at V and 3 bases at J, leaving 10 bases unmatched. CDR3 residues: CASSKRQGPNYEQYF. CDR3 DNA: TGTGCCAGCAGCAAAAGACAGGGCCCAAACTACGAGCAGTACTTC.

The V and J genes are TRBV2 and TRBJ1-5; TRBD1 aligns across 7 bases. The CDR3 has 14 amino acids. J was trimmed by 2 bases and V by 5 bases; bases with no gene match: 3. Germline CDR1 SNHLY, CDR2 FYNNEI. CDR3 amino acids: CASSIDRGNQPQHF. As DNA, the CDR3 is TGTGCCAGCAGTATTGACAGGGGCAATCAGCCCCAGCATTTT.

The genes are TRBV19 and TRBJ1-2, with D perhaps TRBD1 (5 bases). The germline V gene encodes CDR1 LNHDA and CDR2 SQIVND (reference sequence). Trimming shortened V by 0 bases and J by 3 bases, and 11 bases separated the two germline ends. The CDR3 spans 15 residues. The chain's CDR3 is CASSIDGGVDYGYTF. The CDR3, as DNA: TGTGCCAGTAGTATAGATGGAGGGGTGGACTATGGCTACACCTTC.

The V and J genes are TRBV5-1 and TRBJ2-1, with TRBD1 identical over 7 bases. The trim removed 8 bases at V and 7 bases at J, leaving 9 bases unmatched. The CDR3 is made up of 13 amino acids. Germline V CDR1 and CDR2: SGHRS, YFSETQ. CDR3 coding DNA: TGCGCCAGTACCCATCGGGACAGAAATGAGCAGTTCTTC. Translation: CASTHRDRNEQFF.

The rearrangement uses TRBV7-6 and TRBJ1-4; D unresolved. Trimming removed 5 bases at V and 8 bases at J, with 15 bases between. This CDR3 spans 14 amino acids. From germline, CDR1 is SGHVS and CDR2 FNYEAQ. CDR3 residues: CASSPGGSGEKLFF. The CDR3 nucleotides are TGTGCCAGCAGCCCAGGCGGTTCGGGGGAAAAACTGTTTTTT.

This clone is a singleton in its sample. The chain carries TRBV7-9 and TRBJ2-5; 9 bases agree with TRBD2. This CDR3 spans 15 amino acids. V lost 5 bases, J lost 2 bases, and 6 bases stayed unmatched. The germline V gene has CDR1 SEHNR and CDR2 FQNEAQ (reference sequence). The CDR3 region is CASSRGLATQETQYF. The CDR3 DNA reads as TGTGCCAGCAGCAGAGGACTAGCGACGCAAGAGACCCAGTACTTC.

V is TRBV5-4 and J is TRBJ2-7; 11 bases line up with TRBD2. The V gene end was trimmed by 1 base and the J gene end by 2 bases; junction bases not matched to a gene: 11. Germline CDR1 SGHNT, CDR2 YYREEE (reference sequence). This CDR3 is 18 amino acids long. The CDR3 reads CASSLFGTSGGRTYEQYF. Here the CDR3 DNA reads TGTGCCAGCAGCTTGTTCGGGACTAGCGGAGGGAGGACCTACGAGCAGTACTTC. Supplemented by reference TRBV5-4 and TRBJ2-7, the full variable domain reads ETGVTQSPTHLIKTRGQQVTLRCSSQSGHNTVSWYQQALGQGPQFIFQYYREEENGRGNFPPRFSGLQFPNYSSELNVNALELDDSALYLCASSLFGTSGGRTYEQYFGPGTRLTVT.

This rearrangement joins TRBV28 to TRBJ2-7; D remains ambiguous. V dropped 5 bases and J dropped 6 bases, with 14 bases sitting between them. The CDR3 has 13 residues. CDR1 and CDR2 (germline): MDHEN, SYDVKM. This CDR3 reads CASSLEDWREQYF. Here the CDR3 DNA reads TGTGCCAGCAGTCTCGAGGATTGGCGCGAGCAGTACTTC.

The chain employs TRBV21-1 and TRBJ2-4; the D call in the table, TRBD2, was not verified against the DNA. TRBV21-1 is designated a pseudogene. This CDR3 is built from 15 residues. The CDR3 protein is CAPTVSPGDKNIQYF. CDR3 coding DNA: TGTGCCCCAACAGTCAGCCCGGGGGACAAAAACATTCAGTACTTC.